These 19 T cell receptor beta chains share one sample of origin, sequenced in a study of blood T cell repertoires in COVID-19. Repertoires were generated with immunoSEQ multiplex PCR, while TCRdb's copy carries only in-frame clones and drops some. The sample yields roughly 42,000 clones, approximately 90% seen once. Sequencing was performed on peripheral blood. Receptors were obtained from a man between 60 and 75 years old with acute or convalescent COVID-19.

The gene calls are TRBV27 and TRBJ2-7; D possibly corresponds to TRBD1 (5 bases). Trimming took 2 bases from V and 6 from J, leaving 14 bases between them. The CDR3 contains 14 residues. Germline values: CDR1 MNHEY, CDR2 SMNVEV (reference sequence). The DNA of the CDR3 is TGTGCCAGCAGTTTAGGCAGGGCGACCGCCGAGCAGTACTTC. It codes for CASSLGRATAEQYF.

The CDR3 region is CAISEYRTSSYNSPLHF. In nucleotides, the CDR3 is TGTGCCATCAGTGAGTACAGAACGAGCTCCTATAATTCACCCCTCCACTTT. The chain employs TRBV10-3 and TRBJ1-6; D not certain. The V and J ends lost 1 base and 0 bases respectively, with 10 bases between them. Germline V lookup: CDR1 ENHRY, CDR2 SYGVKD. The CDR3 runs 17 residues.

The V gene is TRBV19, the J gene TRBJ1-2, with a tentative D call TRBD1 (6 bases). The CDR3 covers 13 residues. Deletions cut 7 bases from V and 2 bases from J, with 11 bases between. Germline V CDR1 and CDR2: LNHDA, SQIVND (reference sequence). Here the CDR3 DNA reads TGTGCCAGTACCCACAGGGAGAACTATGGCTACACCTTC. Its protein is CASTHRENYGYTF.

This clone was seen a handful of times. The chain uses TRBV4-1 and TRBJ2-3; 7 positions agree with TRBD2. This CDR3 has 14 residues. The ends lost 3 bases at V and 2 bases at J; junction bases unmatched: 2. Germline V gene data show CDR1 as MGHRA and CDR2 as YSYEKL. The CDR3 sequence is CASSHGTNTDTQYF. The DNA for the CDR3 is TGCGCCAGCAGCCACGGGACTAACACAGATACGCAGTATTTT.

This sequence joins TRBV7-9 and TRBJ2-3; 9 positions agree with TRBD2. Trimming removed 1 base from V and 3 bases from J; junction bases left unmatched: 2. Germline-derived CDR1 and CDR2 are SEHNR and FQNEAQ (reference sequence). The length of the CDR3 is 15 residues. The CDR3 DNA reads TGTGCCAGCAGCTTAGTCAGCGGGGGGACAGATACGCAGTATTTT. Translation: CASSLVSGGTDTQYF.

V gene TRBV18 combines with J gene TRBJ1-5; tentatively, D is TRBD1 (6 bases). Germline V gene lookup returns CDR1 KGHSH and CDR2 LQKENI. The CDR3 has 13 amino acids. V lost 6 bases and J lost 4, with 10 bases in between. The DNA of the CDR3 is TGTGCCAGCTCGATACAGGGAAATCAGCCCCAGCATTTT. Translating gives CASSIQGNQPQHF.

The chain is built from TRBV9 and TRBJ1-5; 8 nucleotides agree with TRBD1. Germline CDR1 is SGDLS and CDR2 is YYNGEE. CDR3 length: 15 amino acids. V lost 4 bases, J lost 1 base, and 4 bases stayed unmatched. CDR3 in amino acids: CASSRRQGSNQPQHF. In nucleotides, the CDR3 is TGTGCCAGCAGCCGGAGACAGGGGAGCAATCAGCCCCAGCATTTT. The full variable domain, with the rest looked up from reference TRBV9 and TRBJ1-5, is DSGVTQTPKHLITATGQRVTLRCSPRSGDLSVYWYQQSLDQGLQFLIQYYNGEERAKGNILERFSAQQFPDLHSELNLSSLELGDSALYFCASSRRQGSNQPQHFGDGTRLSIL.

The V and J genes are TRBV4-3 and TRBJ2-1; D call uncertain. Germline lookup yields CDR1 LGHNA and CDR2 YSLEER. V dropped 3 bases and J dropped 1 base, with 13 bases sitting between them. The CDR3 contains 16 residues. CDR3 bases: TGCGCCAGCAGCCAGGAAGCGAGCACGTCCTACAATGAGCAGTTCTTC. It translates to CASSQEASTSYNEQFF.

In DNA, the CDR3 is TGTGCCACCCAAGGAGCCCGGAATCAGCCCCAGCATTTT. This translates into CATQGARNQPQHF. The chain links TRBV15 to TRBJ1-5; no definite D call. V was clipped by 8 bases and J by 4 bases, with 12 bases between them. Looked up from germline, CDR1 is LNHNV and CDR2 is YYDKDF (reference sequence). The CDR3 loop spans 13 amino acids.

The chain is built from TRBV7-2 and TRBJ1-1; 7 bases are a match to TRBD1. The CDR3 length is 16 residues. With 4 bases clipped from V and 0 bases from J, the junction kept 8 bases outside the gene matches. Germline lookup yields CDR1 SGHTA and CDR2 FQGNSA. The CDR3 coding sequence is TGTGCCAGCAGCTCGGGTTTACAGGGGATGAACACTGAAGCTTTCTTT. Its protein product is CASSSGLQGMNTEAFF.

A word on this clone: One end of the junction does not line up with germline, which may come from a read error. The chain couples TRBV3-1 (or the pseudogene TRBV3-2) to TRBJ2-7, with 8 bases aligning to TRBD1. Germline CDR1 is LGHDT and CDR2 is YNNKEL (reference sequence). The CDR3 is made up of 15 amino acids. The CDR3 DNA follows: TGTGCCAGCAGCCAGGAAGGACAGGGCTCCTCCCCCTGGGACTTC. This encodes CASSQEGQGSSPWDF.

This clone was observed a single time. The chain recombines TRBV11-2 with TRBJ2-5, with D possibly matching TRBD1 (6 bases). V shed 4 bases and J shed 7 bases, with 10 bases lying between them. Germline V gene data show CDR1 as SGHAT and CDR2 as FQNNGV. The length of the CDR3 is 12 residues. The CDR3 loop reads CASSSPRGTQYF. The CDR3, as DNA: TGTGCCAGCAGCTCACCCAGGGGGACCCAGTACTTC.

This clone was observed a single time. This chain links TRBV7-3 with TRBJ2-1; 11 bases are shared with TRBD2. This CDR3 contains 14 residues. Germline values: CDR1 SGHTA, CDR2 FQGTGA. Trimming at V came to 5 bases and at J to 5 bases, leaving 2 bases not matched to a gene. Here the CDR3 reads CASSHSGGDNEQFF. For the CDR3, the DNA is TGTGCCAGCAGCCATAGCGGGGGGGACAATGAGCAGTTCTTC.

The gene calls are TRBV5-4 and TRBJ2-1, with D perhaps matching TRBD1 (6 bases). Deletions cut 5 bases from V and 7 bases from J, with 10 bases between. This CDR3 region has 12 residues. CDR1 is SGHNT and CDR2 is YYREEE in the germline V gene (reference sequence). The CDR3 loop is CASSVRGNEQFF. The CDR3 region has the DNA TGTGCCAGCAGTGTCAGGGGTAATGAGCAGTTCTTC.

The V and J genes are TRBV5-5 and TRBJ1-4, with TRBD1 identical over 7 bases. This CDR3 is built from 16 residues. The V gene end was trimmed by 2 bases and the J gene end by 0 bases; junction bases not matched to a gene: 4. Per germline, CDR1 SGHKS and CDR2 YYEKEE (reference sequence). The CDR3 region is CASSFRDRTTNEKLFF. CDR3 nucleotide sequence: TGTGCCAGCAGCTTCCGGGACAGAACAACTAATGAAAAACTGTTTTTT.

The chain links TRBV18 to TRBJ1-1, with D unclear. Germline CDR1 reads KGHSH; CDR2 reads LQKENI. The CDR3 consists of 14 residues. V was trimmed by 5 bases and J by 1 base, leaving 11 bases between them. This CDR3 is CASSRRETNTEAFF. The CDR3 coding sequence is TGTGCCAGCTCAAGGAGGGAGACGAACACTGAAGCTTTCTTT.

The chain uses TRBV5-4 and TRBJ1-1; TRBD1 matches at 7 bases. Germline CDR1 reads SGHNT; CDR2 reads YYREEE (reference sequence). Trimming cost V 2 bases and J 0 bases; bases outside gene matches: 13. This CDR3 is 18 amino acids long. The CDR3 DNA is TGTGCCAGCAGCTTCTCGGGACAGCTACTGACAATGAACACTGAAGCTTTCTTT. Its protein is CASSFSGQLLTMNTEAFF.

The chain links TRBV5-4 to TRBJ1-1, with D possibly being TRBD1 (6 bases). There are 15 residues in the CDR3. V was shortened by 3 bases and J by 4 bases, with 16 bases between the two germline ends. The germline V gene encodes CDR1 SGHNT and CDR2 YYREEE (reference sequence). The CDR3 spells CASSYRDTGSTEAFF. Here the CDR3 DNA reads TGTGCCAGCAGCTATCGAGATACAGGGAGCACTGAAGCTTTCTTT.

This clone is a singleton in its sample. The rearrangement uses TRBV11-3 and TRBJ2-2, with D uncertain. Trimming removed 5 bases at V and 5 bases at J, with 6 bases between. The CDR3 sequence is 12 residues long. Germline loops: CDR1 SGHNT, CDR2 YENEEA. CDR3 nucleotide sequence: TGTGCCAGCAGCCCATCAACCGGGGAGCTGTTTTTT. It encodes CASSPSTGELFF.